Shown below are 21 T cell receptor beta chains from a single sample sequenced in a study of blood T cells in healthy people across ages. Through a sample-barcoded 5' primer and a J-beta primer mix, a second PCR was run for roughly 7 to 12 cycles. TCRdb fed the 5' RACE reads into MiXCR, producing one record per CDR3 protein. This table holds hundreds of thousands of distinct CDR3 sequences, under 30% found once. The sample comprised blood. These receptors were collected from a woman of 80 years or more in good health.

The chain employs TRBV6-5 and TRBJ2-7, with 7 bases matching TRBD2. This CDR3 region has 15 residues. V gave up 5 bases and J gave up 3 bases; unmatched junction bases: 10. Germline V lookup: CDR1 MNHEY, CDR2 SVGAGI. CDR3 coding DNA: TGTGCCAGCAGTCGCTACCAGGGAGGGAACTACGAGCAGTACTTC. This gives the protein CASSRYQGGNYEQYF.

Many counts were recorded for this clonotype. This chain's CDR3 is CASSYADYGYTF. Written as DNA, the CDR3 is TGTGCCAGCAGTTACGCGGACTATGGCTACACCTTC. The rearrangement links TRBV6-2 or TRBV6-3 to TRBJ1-2; D is unresolved. Germline values: CDR1 MNHEY, CDR2 SVGEGT. This CDR3 comprises 12 residues. The V gene lost 2 bases and the J gene lost 3 bases, with 4 bases spanning the gap.

This clonotype was seen ten or more times. The chain uses TRBV6-2 or TRBV6-3 and TRBJ1-2; D gene ambiguous. From germline, CDR1 is MNHEY and CDR2 SVGEGT. The V end was cut by 5 bases, the J end by 4 bases, with 8 bases between. The CDR3 has 12 amino acids. The CDR3 region is CASSPYPYGYTF. In nucleotides, the CDR3 is TGTGCCAGCAGTCCATACCCCTATGGCTACACCTTC.

The chain joins TRBV15 to TRBJ1-1, with 7 bases lining up with TRBD1. V lost 1 base, J lost 1 base, and 12 bases stayed unmatched. The length of the CDR3 is 18 residues. Germline CDR1 LNHNV, CDR2 YYDKDF (reference sequence). CDR3 amino acids: CATSRGGGASGRNTEAFF. The CDR3 DNA sequence: TGTGCCACCAGCAGAGGAGGGGGCGCGTCCGGTAGGAACACTGAAGCTTTCTTT. The full variable domain, rest sourced from reference TRBV15 and TRBJ1-1, is DAMVIQNPRYQVTQFGKPVTLSCSQTLNHNVMYWYQQKSSQAPKLLFHYYDKDFNNEADTPDNFQSRRPNTSFCFLDIRSPGLGDTAMYLCATSRGGGASGRNTEAFFGQGTRLTVV.

V is TRBV6-2 or TRBV6-3 and J is TRBJ1-5, with 9 positions matching TRBD1. CDR3 length equals 19 residues. Germline values: CDR1 MNHEY, CDR2 SVGEGT. V was clipped by 7 bases and J by 5 bases; unmatched bases: 21. In nucleotides, the CDR3 is TGTGCCAGCACTCCCGACAGGGGGATCAGGGGATTGAGGGATCAGCCCCAGCATTTT. Its translation: CASTPDRGIRGLRDQPQHF.

The chain has TRBV9 and TRBJ2-7, with D possibly TRBD1 on 6 matching bases. Germline CDR1 is SGDLS and CDR2 is YYNGEE. Trimming pared 0 bases from V and 10 bases from J, leaving 17 bases between. The CDR3 is 14 residues long. The CDR3 sequence: CASSVGKRTEQQYF. In DNA form, the CDR3 reads TGTGCCAGCAGCGTAGGCAAAAGGACAGAACAACAGTACTTC.

In its sample, this clonotype was seen many times. The chain links TRBV12-3 or TRBV12-4 to TRBJ2-3; D may be TRBD2 (6 bases). Trimming pared 1 base from V and 5 bases from J, leaving 13 bases between. CDR3 length equals 15 residues. CDR3 DNA sequence: TGTGCCAGCAGTTTAGGGGACTTTGCGGGAGATACGCAGTATTTT. Translated, it gives CASSLGDFAGDTQYF.

The V call is TRBV7-2, the J call TRBJ2-1; weak D call: TRBD1 (6 bases). Germline V gives CDR1 SGHTA, CDR2 FQGNSA. V dropped 1 base and J dropped 12 bases, with 10 bases sitting between them. The CDR3 runs 12 residues. DNA for the CDR3: TGTGCCAGCAGCTTAGACCGGACAGCGCAGTTCTTC. As protein: CASSLDRTAQFF.

This clonotype was counted between two and nine times. The chain employs TRBV20-1 and TRBJ1-5; D is unresolved. The CDR3 contains 16 residues. V lost 0 bases, J lost 0 bases, and 12 bases lay in between. Germline CDR1 and CDR2: DFQATT and SNEGSKA (reference sequence). CDR3 bases: TGCAGTGCTAGAGATTCCACATCCTATAGCAATCAGCCCCAGCATTTT. Protein: CSARDSTSYSNQPQHF.

In this sample, this clonotype turned up many times. J is TRBJ1-2 and V is TRBV18; 7 bases fit TRBD1. With 2 bases clipped from V and 6 bases from J, the junction kept 9 bases outside the gene matches. The CDR3 totals 15 residues. Germline V lookup: CDR1 KGHSH, CDR2 LQKENI. For the CDR3, the DNA is TGTGCCAGCTCACCAAGTGACAGGGTATTCGATGGCTACACCTTC. It encodes CASSPSDRVFDGYTF.

The chain couples TRBV6-6 to TRBJ2-7; TRBD1 aligns across 7 bases. Germline V lookup: CDR1 MNHNY, CDR2 SVGAGI (reference sequence). The CDR3 contains 16 residues. CDR3 residues: CAGSYADREESHEQYV. The CDR3 nucleotides are TGTGCCGGCAGTTACGCTGACAGGGAAGAAAGCCACGAGCAGTACGTC.

The V gene is TRBV5-1, the J gene TRBJ2-5, with a tentative D call TRBD2 (5 bases). V was cut by 2 bases and J by 2 bases, with 10 bases left in between. The CDR3 is 14 amino acids. Germline lookup yields CDR1 SGHRS and CDR2 YFSETQ. CDR3 sequence: CASSFVSGQETQYF. The CDR3 coding sequence is TGCGCCAGCAGCTTCGTTTCGGGACAAGAGACCCAGTACTTC.

In this sample, this clonotype turned up a few times. The chain employs TRBV7-8 and TRBJ2-3; D call uncertain. Germline V gives CDR1 SGHVS, CDR2 FQNEAQ. Trimming stripped 1 base from V and 2 bases from J, with 10 bases between. CDR3 length: 15 residues. The CDR3 spells CASSLGFKITDTQYF. The CDR3 DNA reads as TGTGCCAGCAGCTTAGGATTCAAGATCACAGATACGCAGTATTTT. The variable domain in full, completed from reference TRBV7-8 and TRBJ2-3, reads GAGVSQSPRYKVAKRGQDVALRCDPISGHVSLFWYQQALGQGPEFLTYFQNEAQLDKSGLPSDRFFAERPEGSVSTLKIQRTQQEDSAVYLCASSLGFKITDTQYFGPGTRLTVL.

The V and J genes are TRBV6-1 and TRBJ2-1, with 11 bases matching TRBD2. Losses at the gene ends were 6 bases for V and 6 bases for J; bases not matched to a gene: 7. This CDR3 comprises 15 residues. Per germline, CDR1 MNHNS and CDR2 SASEGT. For the CDR3, the DNA is TGTGCCAGCAGCTCGCCTAGCGGGGGGACCAATGAGCAGTTCTTC. Amino acid sequence: CASSSPSGGTNEQFF.

The table lists this clonotype with many counts. The V call is TRBV7-9, the J call TRBJ1-5; no clear D. V lost 3 bases and J 0 bases, leaving 18 bases between the germline ends. The CDR3 runs to 18 residues. Germline lookup yields CDR1 SEHNR and CDR2 FQNEAQ (reference sequence). DNA of the CDR3: TGTGCCAGCAGCTTTTCCTACGGGTCCTACTTTAGCAATCAGCCCCAGCATTTT. Protein sequence: CASSFSYGSYFSNQPQHF. The whole variable domain, filled in from reference TRBV7-9 and TRBJ1-5, reads DTGVSQNPRHKITKRGQNVTFRCDPISEHNRLYWYRQTLGQGPEFLTYFQNEAQLEKSRLLSDRFSAERPKGSFSTLEIQRTEQGDSAMYLCASSFSYGSYFSNQPQHFGDGTRLSIL.

This clonotype occurred many times. V is TRBV7-6 and J is TRBJ2-4; D perhaps matches TRBD2 (7 bases). The ends were cut back, 6 bases at V and 6 bases at J, with 18 bases in the middle. CDR3 length: 15 residues. The germline gives CDR1 SGHVS, CDR2 FNYEAQ. CDR3 sequence (DNA): TGTGCCAGCAGTCCTGATGGGGGGGGCTCAAACATTCAGTACTTC. This sequence encodes CASSPDGGGSNIQYF. Full variable domain (rest looked up from reference TRBV7-6 and TRBJ2-4): GAGVSQSPRYKVTKRGQDVALRCDPISGHVSLYWYRQALGQGPEFLTYFNYEAQQDKSGLPNDRFSAERPEGSISTLTIQRTEQRDSAMYRCASSPDGGGSNIQYFGAGTRLSVL.

This clonotype was counted at least ten times. This chain links TRBV10-2 with TRBJ1-2, with 10 nucleotides matching TRBD1. This CDR3 has 16 residues. CDR1 WSHSY and CDR2 SAAADI come from the germline V gene. V trimming: 7 bases; J trimming: 0 bases; junction bases outside the gene matches: 8. CDR3 region: CASKAGQGVANYGYTF. The CDR3 DNA reads as TGCGCCAGCAAAGCCGGACAGGGGGTCGCTAACTATGGCTACACCTTC.

This clonotype was detected ten times or more. The rearrangement joins TRBV12-3 or TRBV12-4 to TRBJ2-1; 9 nucleotides agree with TRBD1. This CDR3 has 15 residues. V was pared by 6 bases and J by 0 bases, with 3 bases of the junction left unmatched. The CDR3 DNA reads as TGTGCCAGCAGGGACAGGGGCGGCTCCTACAATGAGCAGTTCTTC. Residues: CASRDRGGSYNEQFF.

The chain combines TRBV2 with TRBJ1-6; the match to TRBD1 covers 10 bases. Per the germline V gene, CDR1 is SNHLY and CDR2 is FYNNEI. The CDR3 covers 14 residues. The J segment lost 9 bases and the V segment lost 6 bases, leaving 5 bases of the junction unmatched. DNA for the CDR3: TGTGCCAGCAGCGTGACAGGGGGCACTTCACCCCTCCACTTT. Amino acid sequence: CASSVTGGTSPLHF.

This clonotype was seen many times. V is TRBV12-3 or TRBV12-4 and J is TRBJ1-2; D ambiguous. This CDR3 comprises 16 residues. V lost 6 bases to trimming and J lost 0 bases, with 17 bases between them. For the CDR3, the DNA is TGTGCCAGCAGGTCATCCGCCCGGGGAGCTAACTATGGCTACACCTTC. It is translated as CASRSSARGANYGYTF.

The table lists this clonotype with many counts. The chain joins TRBV29-1 to TRBJ2-1; weak D call: TRBD1 (5 bases). CDR3 length: 15 amino acids. CDR1 is SQVTM and CDR2 is ANQGSEA in the germline V gene. V gave up 6 bases and J gave up 5 bases, with 20 bases separating them. CDR3 protein: CSVPFWGFSNNEQFF. Here the CDR3 DNA reads TGCAGCGTCCCCTTCTGGGGCTTCAGCAACAATGAGCAGTTCTTC.